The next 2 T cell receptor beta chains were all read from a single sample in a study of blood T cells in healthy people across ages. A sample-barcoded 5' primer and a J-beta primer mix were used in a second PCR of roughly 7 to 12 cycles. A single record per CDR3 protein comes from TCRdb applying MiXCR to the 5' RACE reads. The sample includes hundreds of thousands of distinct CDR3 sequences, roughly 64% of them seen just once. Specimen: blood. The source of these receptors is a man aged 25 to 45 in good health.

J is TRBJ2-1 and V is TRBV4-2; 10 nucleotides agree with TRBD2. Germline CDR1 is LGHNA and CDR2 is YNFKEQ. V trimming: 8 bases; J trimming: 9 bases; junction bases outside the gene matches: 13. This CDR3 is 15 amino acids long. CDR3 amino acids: CASLRGSGRRSEQFF. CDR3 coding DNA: TGTGCCAGCCTTCGCGGTAGCGGGAGGAGAAGTGAGCAGTTCTTC.

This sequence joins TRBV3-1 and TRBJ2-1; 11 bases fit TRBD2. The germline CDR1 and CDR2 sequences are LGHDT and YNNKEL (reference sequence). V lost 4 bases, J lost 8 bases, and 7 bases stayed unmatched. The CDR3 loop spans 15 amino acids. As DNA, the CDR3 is TGTGCCAGCAGCCTTCGACTAGCGGGGCACCATGAGCAGTTCTTC. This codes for CASSLRLAGHHEQFF.